What follows are 24 T cell receptor beta chains derived from one specimen sequenced in a study of OX40 agonist ivuxolimab in advanced cancers. Assay used: immunoSEQ multiplex PCR; TCRdb lists only in-frame clones, some missing. Counted here are over 30,000 clones, 82% occurring once; the ten biggest clones make up about 1.8%. The sequencing used CD4+ or CD8+ T cells sorted from blood, collected in a trial of the OX40 agonist ivuxolimab. The receptors here all came from an adult with an advanced solid tumor such as melanoma, head and neck, liver or kidney cancer.

This clone was seen a single time. The genes are TRBV29-1 and TRBJ2-3; tentative D call: TRBD1 (6 bases). V was shortened by 4 bases and J by 3 bases, with 11 bases between the two germline ends. Germline V gene sequence: CDR1 SQVTM, CDR2 ANQGSEA. The CDR3 covers 13 residues. The CDR3 nucleotides read TGCAGCGTTGGTCGGCAGGGGACAGATACGCAGTATTTT. This codes for CSVGRQGTDTQYF.

The chain has TRBV6-1 and TRBJ2-2; D is perhaps TRBD1 (6 bases). Germline-derived CDR1 and CDR2 are MNHNS and SASEGT. The CDR3 runs 13 residues. V was shortened by 7 bases and J by 6 bases, with 12 bases between the two germline ends. The CDR3 DNA is TGTGCCAGCAAGTCTCCAGGGGCCGGGGAGCTGTTTTTT. It encodes CASKSPGAGELFF.

The chain employs TRBV2 and TRBJ2-5; D might be TRBD2 (6 bases). The end of the DNA aligns better with TRBJ2-7, so the J call may be wrong. The CDR3 extends over 12 amino acids. Germline V gives CDR1 SNHLY, CDR2 FYNNEI. The CDR3 is CASSREYYEQYF. The DNA for the CDR3 is TGTGCCAGCAGTCGGGAGTACTACGAGCAGTACTTC.

The chain couples TRBV9 to TRBJ1-1; D might be TRBD1 (6 bases). Germline V gives CDR1 SGDLS, CDR2 YYNGEE. The CDR3 totals 16 residues. Trimming removed 0 bases at V and 4 bases at J, with 16 bases between. The CDR3 here is CASSVDDGGTFTEAFF. CDR3 DNA: TGTGCCAGCAGCGTAGACGACGGGGGCACTTTCACTGAAGCTTTCTTT.

The V and J genes are TRBV7-6 and TRBJ2-1; 14 bases are shared with TRBD2. The V gene's germline CDR1 is SGHVS and CDR2 FNYEAQ. V was clipped by 4 bases and J by 7 bases; unmatched bases: 3. The length of the CDR3 is 15 residues. CDR3 in DNA: TGTGCCAGCAGCTCGACTAGCGGGAGGGAGAATGAGCAGTTCTTC. It codes for CASSSTSGRENEQFF. Complete variable domain (other parts from reference TRBV7-6 and TRBJ2-1): GAGVSQSPRYKVTKRGQDVALRCDPISGHVSLYWYRQALGQGPEFLTYFNYEAQQDKSGLPNDRFSAERPEGSISTLTIQRTEQRDSAMYRCASSSTSGRENEQFFGPGTRLTVL.

The chain joins TRBV28 to TRBJ2-2; D is possibly TRBD1 or TRBD2 (5 bases each). CDR1 MDHEN and CDR2 SYDVKM come from the germline V gene. The CDR3 sequence is 14 residues long. Trimming removed 4 bases from V and 0 bases from J, with 6 bases in between. In nucleotides, the CDR3 is TGTGCCAGCAGTTCGGGGCCGAACACCGGGGAGCTGTTTTTT. This codes for CASSSGPNTGELFF.

V and J are TRBV30 and TRBJ2-1; D is possibly TRBD2 (6 bases). CDR1 is GTSNPN, CDR2 SVGIG, per germline (reference sequence). The V end was cut by 0 bases, the J end by 3 bases, with 15 bases between. The CDR3 spans 16 residues. The CDR3 reads CAWSVFVGGGYNEQFF. The CDR3 bases are TGTGCCTGGAGTGTTTTTGTGGGAGGAGGCTACAATGAGCAGTTCTTC. Full variable domain (missing parts from reference TRBV30 and TRBJ2-1): SQTIHQWPATLVQPVGSPLSLECTVEGTSNPNLYWYRQAAGRGLQLLFYSVGIGQISSEVPQNLSASRPQDRQFILSSKKLLLSDSGFYLCAWSVFVGGGYNEQFFGPGTRLTVL.

This rearrangement joins TRBV6-1 to TRBJ1-5; D ambiguous. Trimming stripped 8 bases from V and 4 bases from J, with 9 bases between. CDR3 length: 12 residues. The germline V gene encodes CDR1 MNHNS and CDR2 SASEGT. The CDR3 here is CASSTDNQPQHF. The CDR3 nucleotides read TGTGCCAGCTCGACCGATAATCAGCCCCAGCATTTT.

This sequence joins TRBV7-6 and TRBJ2-2; the D gene could be TRBD1 or TRBD2 (6 bases each). The length of the CDR3 is 16 residues. Trimming left V 5 bases short and J 3 bases short, with 16 bases between. From germline, CDR1 is SGHVS and CDR2 FNYEAQ. CDR3 coding DNA: TGTGCCAGCAGCCCCTTAAGGGGGGAGGACACCGGGGAGCTGTTTTTT. Translated: CASSPLRGEDTGELFF.

This chain joins TRBV2 and TRBJ2-7; tentatively, D is TRBD2 (5 bases). In germline, CDR1 is SNHLY, CDR2 FYNNEI. With 11 bases removed from V and 2 bases from J, the gap between germline ends came to 13 bases. CDR3 length: 12 amino acids. CDR3 sequence reads: CARGAGPYEQYF. The DNA for the CDR3 is TGTGCCCGGGGAGCTGGCCCCTACGAGCAGTACTTC.

The chain uses TRBV11-2 and TRBJ2-7; TRBD1 matches 8 bases. CDR1 is SGHAT and CDR2 is FQNNGV in the germline V gene. The CDR3 sequence is 15 residues long. The V and J ends lost 2 bases and 5 bases, in that order; junction bases with no gene match: 8. The CDR3 here is CASSLLKQGVHEQYF. CDR3 nucleotide sequence: TGTGCCAGCAGCTTATTGAAACAGGGGGTCCACGAGCAGTACTTC.

This chain connects TRBV7-8 to TRBJ1-5; D gene unclear. Germline lookup yields CDR1 SGHVS and CDR2 FQNEAQ. The V and J ends lost 3 bases and 1 base respectively, with 4 bases between them. The CDR3 sequence is 13 residues long. The DNA of the CDR3 is TGTGCCAGCAGCTTCCAGAGCAATCAGCCCCAGCATTTT. Translation: CASSFQSNQPQHF.

This sequence joins TRBV7-2 and TRBJ2-1; maybe TRBD1 (6 bases). Germline CDR1 and CDR2: SGHTA and FQGNSA. The CDR3 runs 14 residues. V lost 4 bases to trimming and J lost 6 bases, with 13 bases between them. The CDR3 coding sequence is TGTGCCAGCAGCTCGATGGGGGCGTTCAATGAGCAGTTCTTC. Encoded protein: CASSSMGAFNEQFF.

This chain links TRBV11-3 with TRBJ2-1, with 9 nucleotides matching TRBD1. CDR1 and CDR2 (germline): SGHNT, YENEEA. J gave up 7 bases and V 4 bases, and 5 bases lay outside the gene matches. The CDR3 is 14 residues long. CDR3: CASSSGTGNNEQFF. DNA of the CDR3: TGTGCCAGCAGCTCCGGGACAGGGAATAATGAGCAGTTCTTC.

This clone turned up a few times. The V call is TRBV10-3, the J call TRBJ1-2, with 7 nucleotides matching TRBD1. This CDR3 is 14 amino acids long. The V gene end was trimmed by 2 bases and the J gene end by 8 bases; junction bases not matched to a gene: 8. Germline V gene lookup returns CDR1 ENHRY and CDR2 SYGVKD. The DNA of the CDR3 is TGTGCCATCAGTGAGCCCAGGGACAGATACGGCTACACCTTC. Translated, it gives CAISEPRDRYGYTF.

This clone was observed once. The chain recombines TRBV28 with TRBJ1-2; 9 bases agree with TRBD1. Germline V lookup: CDR1 MDHEN, CDR2 SYDVKM. The CDR3 is 16 residues long. J gave up 2 bases and V 1 base, and 5 bases lay outside the gene matches. The CDR3 reads CASSLSGTGRNYGYTF. CDR3 DNA: TGTGCCAGCAGTTTATCGGGGACAGGGCGGAACTATGGCTACACCTTC.

A single count supports this clone. The CDR3 sequence is CSVEVVQGGGYTF. For the CDR3, the DNA is TGCAGCGTTGAGGTGGTACAGGGAGGTGGCTACACCTTC. V and J are TRBV29-1 and TRBJ1-2; a weak D match, TRBD1 (6 bases). Germline-derived CDR1 and CDR2 are SQVTM and ANQGSEA. CDR3 size: 13 residues. V lost 3 bases and J lost 7, with 15 bases in between.

This sequence joins TRBV7-2 and TRBJ1-2; D ambiguous. V lost 5 bases, J lost 3 bases, and 16 bases lay in between. The CDR3 spans 15 residues. Germline V gene lookup returns CDR1 SGHTA and CDR2 FQGNSA. In DNA, the CDR3 is TGTGCCAGCAGCCCCCGATTAGGGCCGGACTATGGCTACACCTTC. Translated, it gives CASSPRLGPDYGYTF.

Only one count was recorded for this clone. The V call is TRBV7-3, the J call TRBJ2-3, with 8 positions matching TRBD1. CDR1 and CDR2 (germline): SGHTA, FQGTGA. With 3 bases clipped from V and 1 base from J, the junction kept 6 bases outside the gene matches. CDR3 length: 16 residues. DNA of the CDR3: TGTGCCAGCAGCTTCCTCCCGGGACAGGGCACAGATACGCAGTATTTT. This sequence encodes CASSFLPGQGTDTQYF. Full variable domain (rest looked up from reference TRBV7-3 and TRBJ2-3): GAGVSQTPSNKVTEKGKYVELRCDPISGHTALYWYRQSLGQGPEFLIYFQGTGAADDSGLPNDRFFAVRPEGSVSTLKIQRTERGDSAVYLCASSFLPGQGTDTQYFGPGTRLTVL.

The chain uses TRBV19 and TRBJ2-7, with TRBD1 matching over 7 bases. The V and J ends lost 6 bases and 4 bases, in that order; junction bases with no gene match: 9. CDR1 LNHDA and CDR2 SQIVND come from the germline V gene (reference sequence). This CDR3 has 14 amino acids. The CDR3 DNA sequence: TGTGCCAGTAGGCCGGACAGGTGGTTTTACGAGCAGTACTTC. It is translated as CASRPDRWFYEQYF.

Regarding this clone: Other DNA sequences in the same sample also yield this CDR3. The chain recombines TRBV25-1 with TRBJ2-1, with 10 bases lining up with TRBD2. CDR1 is MGHDK, CDR2 SYGVNS, per germline. CDR3 length: 18 amino acids. Trimming took 3 bases from V and 7 from J; bases not matched to a gene: 15. The CDR3 protein is CASSESRSSGRWWNEQFF. In nucleotides, the CDR3 is TGTGCCAGCAGTGAGTCCAGGAGTAGCGGGAGGTGGTGGAATGAGCAGTTCTTC.

This clone was detected once. The V and J genes are TRBV30 and TRBJ2-7; weak D call: TRBD2 (5 bases). The CDR3 runs to 13 residues. The germline gives CDR1 GTSNPN, CDR2 SVGIG (reference sequence). Trimming stripped 2 bases from V and 0 bases from J, with 8 bases between. The chain's CDR3 is CAWSPGSSYEQYF. DNA of the CDR3: TGTGCCTGGAGTCCGGGGTCCTCCTACGAGCAGTACTTC.

This clone has just a few counts. The rearrangement uses TRBV4-1 and TRBJ1-5; no clear D gene. Germline CDR1 is MGHRA and CDR2 is YSYEKL. V gave up 1 base and J gave up 4 bases, with 5 bases separating them. This CDR3 comprises 13 residues. Written as DNA, the CDR3 is TGCGCCAGCAGCCAAGGACAAAATCAGCCCCAGCATTTT. This gives the protein CASSQGQNQPQHF.

In its sample, this clone was seen once. This chain links TRBV6-5 with TRBJ2-1, with a tentative D call TRBD2 (5 bases). V was shortened by 2 bases and J by 6 bases, with 14 bases between the two germline ends. The length of the CDR3 is 15 residues. The germline gives CDR1 MNHEY, CDR2 SVGAGI. The CDR3 DNA reads TGTGCCAGCAGTTACGACACTCCACGGGGCAATGAGCAGTTCTTC. Its protein is CASSYDTPRGNEQFF.